This T cell receptor (beta chain) was found in a study of cytomegalovirus exposure and HLA in healthy donors. V was pared by 6 bases and J by 7 bases, with 7 bases of the junction left unmatched. CDR1 and CDR2 (germline): MGHDK, SYGVNS. The CDR3 covers 13 residues. Primers included in the PCR were 60 Vbeta and 13 Jbeta primers. Clones were read by immunoSEQ multiplex PCR, and TCRdb kept only the in-frame ones, dropping some. The sample includes approximately 170,000 clones, 65% to 80% seen only once; the top ten take around 7%. Sequenced: PBMCs. This chain joins TRBV25-1 and TRBJ2-7, with 9 bases fitting TRBD1. This clonotype originated in a woman aged 40 to 49 in good health and CMV-seropositive. The CDR3 sequence: CASRRDRDEEQYF. CDR3 sequence (DNA): TGTGCCAGCAGGCGGGACAGGGACGAGGAGCAGTACTTC.